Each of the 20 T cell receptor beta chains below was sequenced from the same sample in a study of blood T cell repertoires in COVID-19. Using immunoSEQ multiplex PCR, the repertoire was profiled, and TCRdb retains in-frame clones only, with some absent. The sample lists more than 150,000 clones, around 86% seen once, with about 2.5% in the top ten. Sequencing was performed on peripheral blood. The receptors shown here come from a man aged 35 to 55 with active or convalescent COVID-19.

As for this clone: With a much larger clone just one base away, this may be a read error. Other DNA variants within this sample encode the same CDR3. DNA of the CDR3: TGTGCCAGCAGCCAACTAGCGGGGAACACCGGGGAGCTGTTTTTT. This sequence encodes CASSQLAGNTGELFF. V usage is TRBV3-1 (or the pseudogene TRBV3-2) and J usage is TRBJ2-2, with 8 bases that match TRBD2. Trimming cost V 2 bases and J 1 base; bases outside gene matches: 0. Looked up from germline, CDR1 is LGHDT and CDR2 is YNNKEL (reference sequence). The CDR3 is made up of 15 amino acids.

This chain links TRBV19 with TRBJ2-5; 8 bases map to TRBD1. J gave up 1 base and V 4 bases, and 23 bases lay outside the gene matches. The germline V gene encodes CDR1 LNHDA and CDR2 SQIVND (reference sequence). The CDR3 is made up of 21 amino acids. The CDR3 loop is CASSRIFFPTGTGPSQETQYF. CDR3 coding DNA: TGTGCCAGTAGTAGGATTTTCTTTCCCACCGGGACAGGACCATCCCAAGAGACCCAGTACTTC.

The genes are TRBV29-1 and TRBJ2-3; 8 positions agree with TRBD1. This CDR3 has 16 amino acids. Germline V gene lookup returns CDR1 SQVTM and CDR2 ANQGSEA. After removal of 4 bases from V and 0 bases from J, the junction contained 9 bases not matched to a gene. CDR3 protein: CSVVIGTGFSTDTQYF. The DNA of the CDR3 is TGCAGCGTTGTGATAGGGACAGGCTTTAGCACAGATACGCAGTATTTT.

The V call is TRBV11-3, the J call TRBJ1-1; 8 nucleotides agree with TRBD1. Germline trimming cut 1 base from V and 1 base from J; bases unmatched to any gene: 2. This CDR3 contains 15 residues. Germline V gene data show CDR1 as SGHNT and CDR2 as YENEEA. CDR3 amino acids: CASSLAGTGNTEAFF. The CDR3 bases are TGTGCCAGCAGCTTAGCCGGGACAGGGAACACTGAAGCTTTCTTT.

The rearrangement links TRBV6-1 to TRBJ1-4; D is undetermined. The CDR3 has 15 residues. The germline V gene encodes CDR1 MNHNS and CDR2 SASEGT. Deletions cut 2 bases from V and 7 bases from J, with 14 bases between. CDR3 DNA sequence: TGTGCCAGCAGTGAATTGATAGGCGGAGGTGAAAAACTGTTTTTT. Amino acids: CASSELIGGGEKLFF.

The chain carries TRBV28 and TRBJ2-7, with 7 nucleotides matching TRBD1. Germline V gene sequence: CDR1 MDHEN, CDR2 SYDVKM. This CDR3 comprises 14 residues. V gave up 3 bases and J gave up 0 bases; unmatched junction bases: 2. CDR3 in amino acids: CASSLTGTSYEQYF. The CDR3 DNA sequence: TGTGCCAGCAGTTTGACAGGGACCTCCTACGAGCAGTACTTC.

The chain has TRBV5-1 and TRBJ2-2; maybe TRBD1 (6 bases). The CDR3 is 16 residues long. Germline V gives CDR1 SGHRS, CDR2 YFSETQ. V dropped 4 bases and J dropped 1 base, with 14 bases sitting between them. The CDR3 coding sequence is TGCGCCAGCAGCGATCCCGGGACAAAGAACACCGGGGAGCTGTTTTTT. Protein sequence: CASSDPGTKNTGELFF.

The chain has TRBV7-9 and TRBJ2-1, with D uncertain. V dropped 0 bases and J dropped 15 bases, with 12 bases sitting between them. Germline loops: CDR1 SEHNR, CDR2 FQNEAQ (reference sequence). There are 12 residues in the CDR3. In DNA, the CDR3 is TGTGCCAGCAGCTTAGCGGGCCAAAAGCCGTTCTTC. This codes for CASSLAGQKPFF.

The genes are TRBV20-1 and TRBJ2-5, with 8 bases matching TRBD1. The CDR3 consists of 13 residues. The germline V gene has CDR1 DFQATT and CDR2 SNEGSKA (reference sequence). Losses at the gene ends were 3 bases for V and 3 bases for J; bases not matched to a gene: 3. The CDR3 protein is CSASRTGKETQYF. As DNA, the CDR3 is TGCAGTGCTAGTAGGACAGGGAAAGAGACCCAGTACTTC.

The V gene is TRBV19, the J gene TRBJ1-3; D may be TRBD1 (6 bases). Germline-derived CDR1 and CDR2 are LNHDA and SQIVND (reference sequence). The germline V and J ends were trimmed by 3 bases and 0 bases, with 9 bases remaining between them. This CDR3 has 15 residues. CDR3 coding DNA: TGTGCCAGTAGTATTCAGGGGTCCTCTGGAAACACCATATATTTT. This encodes CASSIQGSSGNTIYF.

The CDR3 nucleotides read TGTGCCAGCAGCCAAGTGACAGGGGGCGAGCAGTACTTC. Translation gives CASSQVTGGEQYF. The rearrangement uses TRBV4-2 and TRBJ2-7; TRBD1 aligns across 9 bases. The CDR3 has 13 amino acids. Per the germline V gene, CDR1 is LGHNA and CDR2 is YNFKEQ. Trimming cost V 1 base and J 6 bases; bases outside gene matches: 1.

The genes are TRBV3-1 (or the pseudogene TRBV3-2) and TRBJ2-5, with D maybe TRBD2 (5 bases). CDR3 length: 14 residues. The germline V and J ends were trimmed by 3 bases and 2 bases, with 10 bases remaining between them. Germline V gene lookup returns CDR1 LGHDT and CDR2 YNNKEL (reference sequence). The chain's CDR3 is CASSQHGEQETQYF. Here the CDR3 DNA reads TGTGCCAGCAGCCAGCACGGGGAACAAGAGACCCAGTACTTC.

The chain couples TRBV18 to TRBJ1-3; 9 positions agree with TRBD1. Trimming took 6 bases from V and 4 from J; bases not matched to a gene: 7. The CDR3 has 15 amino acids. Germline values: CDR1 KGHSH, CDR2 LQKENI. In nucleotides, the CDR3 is TGTGCCAGCTCGTCCGGGACAGGGATGGGAAACACCATATATTTT. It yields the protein CASSSGTGMGNTIYF.

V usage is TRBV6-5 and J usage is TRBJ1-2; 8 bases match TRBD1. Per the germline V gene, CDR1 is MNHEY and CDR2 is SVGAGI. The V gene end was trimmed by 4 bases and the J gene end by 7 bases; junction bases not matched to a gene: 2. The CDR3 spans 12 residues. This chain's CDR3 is CASSSDRAGYTF. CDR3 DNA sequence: TGTGCCAGCAGTTCGGACAGGGCTGGCTACACCTTC.

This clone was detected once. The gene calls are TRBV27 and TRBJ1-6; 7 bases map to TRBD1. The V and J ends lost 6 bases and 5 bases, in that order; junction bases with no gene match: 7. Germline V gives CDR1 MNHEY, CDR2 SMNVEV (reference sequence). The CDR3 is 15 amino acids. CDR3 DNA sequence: TGTGCCAGCAGAGCCGGGACAGATCATAATTCACCCCTCCACTTT. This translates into CASRAGTDHNSPLHF.

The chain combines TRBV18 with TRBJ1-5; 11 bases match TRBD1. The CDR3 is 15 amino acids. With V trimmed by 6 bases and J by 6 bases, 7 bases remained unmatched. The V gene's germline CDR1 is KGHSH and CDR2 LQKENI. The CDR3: CASSPTGQGGQPQHF. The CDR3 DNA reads TGTGCCAGCTCCCCCACGGGACAGGGGGGTCAGCCCCAGCATTTT.

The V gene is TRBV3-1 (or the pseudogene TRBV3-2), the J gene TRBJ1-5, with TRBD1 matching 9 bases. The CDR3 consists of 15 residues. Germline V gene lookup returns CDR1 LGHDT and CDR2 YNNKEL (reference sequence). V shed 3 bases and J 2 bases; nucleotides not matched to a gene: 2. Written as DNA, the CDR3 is TGTGCCAGCAGCCAGACAGGGGGAGGCAATCAGCCCCAGCATTTT. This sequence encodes CASSQTGGGNQPQHF.

The CDR3 protein is CASRSAGGGYTEAFF. As DNA, the CDR3 is TGTGCCAGTAGGTCCGCCGGCGGGGGGTACACTGAAGCTTTCTTT. The chain is built from TRBV19 and TRBJ1-1; TRBD1 is a possible D gene (5 bases). The germline V and J ends were trimmed by 6 bases and 3 bases, with 17 bases remaining between them. The CDR3 consists of 15 residues. Germline V lookup: CDR1 LNHDA, CDR2 SQIVND (reference sequence). Full variable domain (missing parts from reference TRBV19 and TRBJ1-1): DGGITQSPKYLFRKEGQNVTLSCEQNLNHDAMYWYRQDPGQGLRLIYYSQIVNDFQKGDIAEGYSVSREKKESFPLTVTSAQKNPTAFYLCASRSAGGGYTEAFFGQGTRLTVV.

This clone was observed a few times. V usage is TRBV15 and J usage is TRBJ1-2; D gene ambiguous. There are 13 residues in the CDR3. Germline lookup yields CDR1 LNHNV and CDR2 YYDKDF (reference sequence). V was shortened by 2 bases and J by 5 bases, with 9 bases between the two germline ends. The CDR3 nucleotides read TGTGCCACCAGCAGACCCGGCGGTTATGGCTACACCTTC. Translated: CATSRPGGYGYTF.

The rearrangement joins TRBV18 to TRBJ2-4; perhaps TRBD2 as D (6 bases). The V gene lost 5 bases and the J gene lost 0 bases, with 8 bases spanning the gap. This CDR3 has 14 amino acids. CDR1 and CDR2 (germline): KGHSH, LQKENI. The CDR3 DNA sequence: TGTGCCAGCTCATCGGGAGTAGCCAAAAACATTCAGTACTTC. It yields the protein CASSSGVAKNIQYF.